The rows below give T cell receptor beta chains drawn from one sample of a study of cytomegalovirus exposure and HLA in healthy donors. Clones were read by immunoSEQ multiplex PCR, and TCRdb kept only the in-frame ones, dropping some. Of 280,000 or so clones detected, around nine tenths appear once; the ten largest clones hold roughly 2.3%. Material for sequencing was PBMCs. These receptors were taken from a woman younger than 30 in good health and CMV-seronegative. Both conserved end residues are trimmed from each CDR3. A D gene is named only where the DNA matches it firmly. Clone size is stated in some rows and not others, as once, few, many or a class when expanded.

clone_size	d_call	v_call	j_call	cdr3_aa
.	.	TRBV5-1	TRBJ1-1	ASSPLAGASTEAF
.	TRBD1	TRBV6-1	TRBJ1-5	ASTSDRAYGPQH
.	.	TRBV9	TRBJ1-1	ASSVLPLGTEAF
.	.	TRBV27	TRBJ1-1	ASRPGGNPEAF
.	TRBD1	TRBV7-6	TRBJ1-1	ASSTRQGNTEAF
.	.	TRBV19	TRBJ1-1	ASSLGLSNTEAF
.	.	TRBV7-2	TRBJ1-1	ASSDRRILNTEAF
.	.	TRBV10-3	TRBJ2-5	AIARGLQETQY
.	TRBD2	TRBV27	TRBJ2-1	AIPFSGGNNNEQF
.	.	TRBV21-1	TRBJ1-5	ASIACPDRVFDLVSDQPQH
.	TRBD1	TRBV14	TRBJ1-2	ASSGYTGGYGYT
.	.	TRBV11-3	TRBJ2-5	ASSLGGQGKETQY
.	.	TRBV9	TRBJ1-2	ASSVAGPTNYGYT
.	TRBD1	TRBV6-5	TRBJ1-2	ASSADQGAYYGYT
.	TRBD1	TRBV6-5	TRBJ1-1	ASRKTGGLWTEAF
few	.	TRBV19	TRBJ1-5	ASSTGVQPQH
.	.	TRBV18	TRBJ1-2	ASSPPGGNYGYT
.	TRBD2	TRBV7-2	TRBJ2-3	ASSSRRGGVDTQY
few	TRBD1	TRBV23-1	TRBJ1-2	ASSQSVDGDRGNYGYT
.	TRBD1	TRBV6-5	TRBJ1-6	ASRLGGAGESPLH
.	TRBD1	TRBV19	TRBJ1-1	ASSIAKGANTEAF
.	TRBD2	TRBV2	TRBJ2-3	ASSEAPGGGIDTQY
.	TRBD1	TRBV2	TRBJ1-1	ASMGQLNTEAF
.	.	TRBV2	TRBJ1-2	ASIREDPRGYT
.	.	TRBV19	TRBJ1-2	ASSIARAGYT
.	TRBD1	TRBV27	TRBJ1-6	ASRQGYNSPLH
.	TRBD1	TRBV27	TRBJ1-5	ASSPWDSHSNQPQH